The entry below describes one T cell receptor (beta chain). Its antigen is still unknown. The sample holds no much larger clone one base away, and base qualities are not on file. This specimen belongs to a study of blood T cell repertoires in COVID-19 (dated by TCRdb to the early 2020s). Background on the whole study: Collaborator samples came from the United States, Italy and Spain and covered acute and convalescent phases of COVID-19. Samples were obtained from the ongoing ImmuneRACE study (first 160 participants) and from some 1,200 subjects provided by 6 global collaborators. HLA class I and class II types, where available, came from metadata supplied by the sample provider rather than from assay-based typing. Sample metadata almost always included a de-identified subject ID, COVID-19 status, age in years and sex. The dataset comprised deeply sampled blood TCRbeta repertoires from subjects exposed to, actively infected with, or recovered from COVID-19. The prospective study material was composed of cDNA or gDNA derived from T cells, B-cell-depleted T cells, or PBMCs. The repertoires were made available in a free public database intended to serve as a resource for research on the immune response to SARS-CoV-2. Broader findings and caveats from the paper: Clinical and demographic metadata were provided uncurated, with the amount varying by source and participant.

The immunoSEQ Assay, a bias-controlled multiplex PCR, was used to amplify TCRbeta CDR3 regions from genomic DNA. In the original analysis: The number of nucleated cells in each sample was estimated from the amplification of reference gene primers within the assay. To quantify the absolute abundance of each unique TCRbeta CDR3 rearrangement, sequence reads were collapsed and filtered. For each sample, productive Simpson clonality was calculated as the square root of Simpson's diversity index across productive rearrangements. Held by TCRdb, this immuneACCESS table contains in-frame sequences only and omits some clones. Under half of the omission traces to an unresolved V gene where checked; the cause of the rest is unknown. From that table come the V and J calls and clone size; the DNA was used to work out D and trimming. This sample lists more than 150,000 clones; 80% were detected once. In total, the top ten clones hold around 15% of the sample.

Reading the germline V gene (reference sequence) gives CDR1 LNHDA and CDR2 SQIVND. V lost 10 bases and J lost 3 bases; the stretch between them is 16 bases long. The CDR3 covers 13 residues, taking in both the cysteine and the phenylalanine. Of the read, only the CDR3 DNA is kept; its 39 bases are in frame from base 1. Participants in the prospective study were enrolled through a virtual design, were aged roughly 18 to 90 years, and lived in roughly 24 United States geographic areas. In the prospective study, participants were assigned to cohorts based on the clinical history participants reported in a screening survey and a study questionnaire. Exposed participants had been in contact, within 2 weeks of entering the study, with a person who had a PCR-confirmed or clinician-diagnosed case of COVID-19. In the prospective study, mobile phlebotomists collected whole blood, serum and a nasopharyngeal or oropharyngeal swab from each participant. Additional blood draws and questionnaires over a roughly two-month period could optionally be provided by prospective study participants. Before DNA extraction, blood samples from the prospective study were shipped at room temperature or frozen.

The V and J segments used are TRBV19 and TRBJ2-7; TRBD2 is possibly the D segment (6 matching bases). Sequenced: PBMCs or T cells enriched from blood (not recorded which). This TCR was sampled from a man in his 60s who had been exposed to COVID-19. The CDR3 here reads CATGGFSGYEQYF. The DNA is TGTGCCACCGGAGGGTTTAGCGGCTACGAGCAGTACTTC. Joined to the reference TRBV19 and TRBJ2-7 proteins, this CDR3 gives the full variable domain: DGGITQSPKYLFRKEGQNVTLSCEQNLNHDAMYWYRQDPGQGLRLIYYSQIVNDFQKGDIAEGYSVSREKKESFPLTVTSAQKNPTAFYLCATGGFSGYEQYFGPGTRLTVT.